These T cell receptor beta chains were read from a single sample in a study of cytomegalovirus exposure and HLA in healthy donors. Libraries were prepared by immunoSEQ multiplex PCR; TCRdb keeps only in-frame clonotypes and omits some of them. The sample consists of 100,000 or so clones, under 80% of them appearing once. The sequenced material came from PBMCs. The source is a woman aged 25 to 39 in good health and CMV-seronegative. CDR3s include the opening cysteine and the closing phenylalanine or tryptophan. D genes are given only for firm matches. The size field is filled for only some rows; it gives once, few, many or a size class.

14	TRBV7-6	-	TRBJ2-7	once	CASSPTGFSYEQYF	TGTGCCAGCAGCCCTACAGGTTTCTCCTACGAGCAGTACTTC
13	TRBV2	-	TRBJ2-7	-	CASSPRQIHEQYF	TGTGCCAGCAGTCCGAGACAAATCCACGAGCAGTACTTC
14	TRBV28	-	TRBJ2-5	-	CASSLWTGEETQYF	TGTGCCAGCAGTTTATGGACCGGGGAAGAGACCCAGTACTTC
17	TRBV7-8	TRBD1	TRBJ2-7	once	CASSLGTGQGAWYEQYF	TGTGCCAGCAGCTTAGGAACGGGACAGGGGGCATGGTACGAGCAGTACTTC
16	TRBV7-9	TRBD1	TRBJ1-1	-	CASCPRGRMVNTEAFF	TGTGCCAGTTGCCCCAGGGGGCGAATGGTGAACACTGAAGCTTTCTTT
13	TRBV30	-	TRBJ2-2	-	CAWAIGGAGELFF	TGTGCCTGGGCTATAGGGGGGGCCGGGGAGCTGTTTTTT
15	TRBV5-4	-	TRBJ1-2	many	CASSSNRRTNYGYTF	TGTGCCAGCAGCTCCAACAGGCGCACTAACTATGGCTACACCTTC
13	TRBV28	-	TRBJ2-7	-	CASTWGSSYEQYF	TGTGCCAGCACTTGGGGCAGCTCCTACGAGCAGTACTTC
15	TRBV25-1	TRBD1	TRBJ2-7	-	CASTEEQGKGYEQYF	TGTGCCAGCACCGAGGAACAGGGGAAGGGGTACGAGCAGTACTTC
15	TRBV7-9	-	TRBJ1-1	few	CASSLVGGGGTEAFF	TGTGCCAGCAGCTTAGTGGGCGGGGGCGGCACTGAAGCTTTCTTT
13	TRBV7-9	TRBD1	TRBJ1-2	-	CATGTGSNYGYTF	TGTGCCACCGGGACAGGGTCCAACTATGGCTACACCTTC
13	TRBV10-1	TRBD1	TRBJ2-7	-	CASSDRGSYEQYF	TGCGCCAGCAGTGACAGGGGGTCCTACGAGCAGTACTTC
14	TRBV6-6	-	TRBJ2-1	-	CASMIGLGRDEQFF	TGTGCCAGCATGATTGGCCTAGGTCGCGATGAGCAGTTCTTC
15	TRBV19	-	TRBJ2-5	-	CASSIFTSGQETQYF	TGTGCCAGTAGTATATTCACCAGCGGACAAGAGACCCAGTACTTC
14	TRBV9	-	TRBJ1-1	-	CASTKLGGNTEAFF	TGTGCCAGCACCAAATTAGGAGGGAACACTGAAGCTTTCTTT
13	TRBV5-1	-	TRBJ2-7	-	CASREASTYEQYF	TGCGCCAGCAGAGAAGCGTCCACTTACGAGCAGTACTTC
15	TRBV5-1	TRBD1	TRBJ1-1	-	CASSNEPGGRVEAFF	TGCGCCAGCAGCAACGAACCAGGGGGCAGGGTTGAAGCTTTCTTT
11	TRBV6-1	-	TRBJ2-1	few	CAGGGLAEQFF	TGTGCCGGCGGTGGGTTGGCTGAGCAGTTCTTC
13	TRBV29-1	TRBD1	TRBJ1-1	-	CSVDRETNTEAFF	TGCAGCGTAGACAGGGAGACGAACACTGAAGCTTTCTTT
15	TRBV18	-	TRBJ1-4	-	CASSPEPTDNEKLFF	TGTGCCAGCTCACCCGAACCGACAGATAATGAAAAACTGTTTTTT
16	TRBV5-1	TRBD2	TRBJ2-1	-	CASSSTSRRTYNEQFF	TGCGCCAGCAGCTCGACTAGCCGCCGAACCTACAATGAGCAGTTCTTC
14	TRBV6-1	TRBD1	TRBJ1-1	-	CASSVLDRAAEAFF	TGTGCCAGCAGTGTTTTGGACAGGGCGGCTGAAGCTTTCTTT
14	TRBV27	TRBD1	TRBJ2-7	-	CASRRDSRPYEQYF	TGTGCCAGCAGACGGGACAGTCGCCCCTACGAGCAGTACTTC
11	TRBV10-3	-	TRBJ1-2	-	CAAPTDYGYTF	TGTGCCGCGCCAACTGACTATGGCTACACCTTC
16	TRBV5-4	TRBD2	TRBJ2-7	-	CASGPGLAGIAYEQYF	TGTGCCAGCGGCCCGGGACTAGCGGGCATAGCCTACGAGCAGTACTTC
15	TRBV6-8	TRBD1	TRBJ1-5	-	CASSTDRAGNQPQHF	TGTGCCAGCAGCACAGACAGGGCGGGGAATCAGCCCCAGCATTTT
13	TRBV7-6	-	TRBJ1-5	-	CASSLVLEQPQHF	TGTGCCAGCAGCTTAGTCCTCGAGCAGCCCCAGCATTTT
15	TRBV6-5	TRBD1	TRBJ1-3	many	CASSVQGNSGNTIYF	TGTGCCAGCAGTGTACAGGGGAACTCTGGAAACACCATATATTTT
15	TRBV5-1	TRBD2	TRBJ2-5	-	CASSFSGGPQETQYF	TGCGCCAGCAGCTTTAGCGGGGGGCCCCAAGAGACCCAGTACTTC
13	TRBV7-9	TRBD1	TRBJ1-2	few	CASSTTGDYGYTF	TGTGCCAGCAGCACTACAGGGGACTATGGCTACACCTTC
17	TRBV5-4	TRBD2	TRBJ2-2	few	CASSRRLAGGLAGELFF	TGTGCCAGCAGCCGAAGACTAGCGGGGGGGCTCGCCGGGGAGCTGTTTTTT
16	TRBV5-1	TRBD1	TRBJ1-1	-	CASSVGQGALKTEAFF	TGCGCCAGCAGCGTGGGACAGGGGGCGCTTAAGACTGAAGCTTTCTTT
14	TRBV27	-	TRBJ1-2	-	CASSSPHGGAGYTF	TGTGCCAGCAGTTCCCCCCATGGAGGGGCCGGCTACACCTTC
16	TRBV4-3	-	TRBJ1-6	-	CASSQDYRLAASPLHF	TGCGCCAGCAGCCAAGATTATCGGTTGGCGGCTTCACCCCTCCACTTT
13	TRBV19	-	TRBJ1-1	-	CASNIRRGGEAFF	TGTGCCAGTAACATTCGGCGAGGGGGTGAAGCTTTCTTT
12	TRBV21-1	-	TRBJ1-1	-	CASSKQNTEAFF	TGTGCCAGCAGCAAACAAAACACTGAAGCTTTCTTT
13	TRBV10-3	TRBD2	TRBJ2-7	-	CATGTSGSYEQYF	TGTGCCACAGGGACTAGCGGCTCCTACGAGCAGTACTTC
13	TRBV6-5	TRBD2	TRBJ2-5	-	CASSTPGLKTQYF	TGTGCCAGCAGCACCCCGGGACTAAAGACCCAGTACTTC
16	TRBV28	-	TRBJ1-2	-	CASRSGQYLTVPGYTF	TGTGCCAGCAGGAGCGGGCAGTACCTGACGGTTCCTGGCTACACCTTC
15	TRBV5-1	-	TRBJ2-5	-	CASSLESRAARTQYF	TGCGCCAGCAGCTTGGAATCGCGGGCGGCTCGGACCCAGTACTTC
15	TRBV6-5	-	TRBJ2-3	-	CASRETSTLTDTQYF	TGTGCCAGCCGGGAGACTTCCACTCTCACAGATACGCAGTATTTT
15	TRBV4-3	TRBD1	TRBJ1-2	-	CASSQDAGGTYGYTF	TGCGCCAGCAGCCAAGATGCAGGGGGAACCTATGGCTACACCTTC
12	TRBV9	-	TRBJ1-1	-	CASSQGGDPAFF	TGTGCCAGCAGCCAAGGGGGGGATCCCGCTTTCTTT
15	TRBV4-2	TRBD2	TRBJ2-7	-	CASSPGLADAYEQYF	TGTGCCAGCAGCCCCGGACTAGCGGATGCCTACGAGCAGTACTTC
18	TRBV6-1	-	TRBJ2-6	-	CASSESFVGASGANVLTF	TGTGCCAGCAGTGAGTCTTTTGTTGGGGCGTCTGGGGCCAACGTCCTGACTTTC
15	TRBV5-6	TRBD1	TRBJ2-7	-	CASSSVQGAGYEQYF	TGTGCCAGCAGCTCCGTACAGGGGGCGGGGTACGAGCAGTACTTC
13	TRBV6-1	-	TRBJ2-6	few	CASNTGGANVLTF	TGTGCCAGCAATACAGGTGGGGCCAACGTCCTGACTTTC
15	TRBV4-1	-	TRBJ1-5	-	CASSNHRARGQPQHF	TGCGCCAGCAGCAACCACAGGGCCCGCGGGCAGCCCCAGCATTTT
12	TRBV7-2	-	TRBJ2-3	few	CASSSYLDTQYF	TGTGCCAGCAGCTCCTATTTGGATACGCAGTATTTT